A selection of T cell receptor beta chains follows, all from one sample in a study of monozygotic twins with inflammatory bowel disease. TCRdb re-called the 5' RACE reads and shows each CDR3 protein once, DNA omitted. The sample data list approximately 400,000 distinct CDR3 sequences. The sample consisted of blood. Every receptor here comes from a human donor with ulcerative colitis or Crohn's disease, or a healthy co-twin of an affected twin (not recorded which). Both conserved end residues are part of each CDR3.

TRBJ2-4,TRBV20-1,CSARDRGTDIQYF
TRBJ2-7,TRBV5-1,CASSFGLQGGTYEQYF
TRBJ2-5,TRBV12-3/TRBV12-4,CASSRLGLAGTETQYF
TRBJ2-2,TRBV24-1,CATSDAGTGSGELFF
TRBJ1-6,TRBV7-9,CASSYTGTQSPLHF
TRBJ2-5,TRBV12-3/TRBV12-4,CASSLFRETQYF
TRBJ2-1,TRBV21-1,CASSKELVAGAQSSYNEQFF
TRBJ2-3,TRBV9,CASSVPTSGGADTQYF
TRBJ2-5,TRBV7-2,CASSSTGTVRETQYF
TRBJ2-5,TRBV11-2,CASTGQGALGTQYF
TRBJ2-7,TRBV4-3,CASSQEGYVGSYEQYF
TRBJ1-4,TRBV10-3,CAIGGQSNEKLFF
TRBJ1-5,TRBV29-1,CSVGEDSQPQHF
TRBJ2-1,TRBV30,CASRDRSSYNEQFF
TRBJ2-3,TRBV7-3,CASSLTPTAGTDTQYF
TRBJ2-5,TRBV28,CATGARETQYF
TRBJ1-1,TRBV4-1,CASSHHSDRVSDRKTEAFF